What follows is one T cell receptor beta chain and its context. The antigen is not known. Extraction of RNA preceded its reverse transcription into cDNA, which served as the sequencing template. The method was immunoSEQ multiplex PCR; TCRdb's version includes in-frame clones alone and lacks a portion of them. The sample consists of over 200,000 clones, 50% to 60% of them appearing once. These data originate in a study of CD8+ T cells in alopecia areata. Overall study results and limits: Mice showed TCR sharing more clearly than patients did, possibly owing to HLA. Sequencing of scalp samples also captures resident alphabeta T cells of normal skin.

As part of sample collection, lesional scalp punch biopsies and peripheral blood were taken from alopecia areata patients. PBMCs were stained for CD3, CD4 and CD8, and CD4+ and CD8+ T cells were sorted. Germline CDR1 is SGHRS and CDR2 is YFSETQ. CDR3 length: 14 amino acids. V gave up 0 bases and J gave up 2 bases, with 7 bases separating them. This TCR derives from a human donor with alopecia areata. The source was CD4+ T cells sorted from blood, collected at week 0. The chain is built from TRBV5-1 and TRBJ2-3; D is unresolved. The CDR3 DNA reads TGCGCCAGCAGCTTGGATGCAGACACAGATACGCAGTATTTT. Its protein product is CASSLDADTDTQYF.